These 8 T cell receptor beta chains share one sample of origin, sequenced in a study of T cells expressing NK-cell markers. TCRdb re-called the 5' RACE reads; every CDR3 protein appears as one record, without DNA. The sample's table shows about 370,000 distinct CDR3 sequences. Sequencing used blood T cells: a sorted CD56 or NKG2C T cell subset, CD4+ or CD8+ T cells, or bulk PBMC T cells (not recorded which). The receptors originated from a woman between 50 and 59 years old in good health.

The chain couples TRBV12-3 or TRBV12-4 to TRBJ2-1; TCRdb designates TRBD1, a call that cannot be tested without DNA. The CDR3 is made up of 17 amino acids. The CDR3 sequence is CASSPGHQGRKNNEQFF.

The chain links TRBV27 to TRBJ2-1. Per germline, CDR1 MNHEY and CDR2 SMNVEV (reference sequence). CDR3 length: 13 amino acids. The CDR3 region is CASSSDLYNEQFF.

The chain recombines TRBV10-3 with TRBJ1-2; TCRdb indicates TRBD1, and absent DNA this call remains unverified. The germline V gene encodes CDR1 ENHRY and CDR2 SYGVKD. CDR3 length: 14 residues. The CDR3 region is CAAQRSDGIYGYTF.

The CDR3: CSARQGVKEKLFF. This chain connects TRBV20-1 to TRBJ1-4; lacking DNA, the TRBD1 call made by TCRdb goes unchecked. CDR1 and CDR2 (germline): DFQATT, SNEGSKA (reference sequence). This CDR3 comprises 13 residues.

The rearrangement uses TRBV9 and TRBJ2-7; TCRdb outputs TRBD1, but without DNA this stays unchecked. Per the germline V gene, CDR1 is SGDLS and CDR2 is YYNGEE. This CDR3 has 14 amino acids. The CDR3: CASSAGRGDYEQYF.

The chain employs TRBV24-1 and TRBJ2-5; TCRdb designates TRBD1, a call that cannot be tested without DNA. Germline V gives CDR1 KGHDR, CDR2 SFDVKD. This CDR3 has 16 residues. The CDR3 is CATSDRGQGQRETQYF.

This chain uses TRBV27 with TRBJ2-1; TCRdb lists TRBD1, though no DNA is available to test this call. The CDR3 runs 14 residues. The germline CDR1 and CDR2 sequences are MNHEY and SMNVEV (reference sequence). CDR3 residues: CASSWGRDNNEQFF.

The rearrangement links TRBV5-6 to TRBJ2-3; absent DNA, TCRdb's TRBD1 call cannot be checked. This CDR3 is built from 15 residues. CDR1 is SGHDT and CDR2 is YYEEEE in the germline V gene. CDR3 protein: CASSLEGSSTDTQYF.